This T cell receptor (beta chain) was identified in a study of sequential checkpoint blockade in melanoma. About the research overall: Arm A got nivolumab then ipilimumab; arm B the reverse, 1:1. TCRβ was sequenced from DNA of 91 pretreatment tumors.

V was clipped by 5 bases and J by 3 bases; unmatched bases: 7. Germline-derived CDR1 and CDR2 are SGHNT and YENEEA. The CDR3 sequence is 15 residues long. Here immunoSEQ multiplex PCR was the method, and the copy in TCRdb shows in-frame clones only, minus some. The table lists 4,000 or so clones, around 19% of them singletons. Treatment in this sample: randomized to nivolumab then ipilimumab (arm A) or the reverse (arm B). Findings of the study overall: Pretreatment TIL clonality tracked with response in the nivolumab-first arm.

Concerning this clone itself: Its antigen is not known.

The chain joins TRBV11-3 to TRBJ1-3; 7 bases align to TRBD1. The TCR sequence derives from a human donor with melanoma. Sample: tumor tissue (inferred from file names), taken from a patient given nivolumab and ipilimumab in sequence. CDR3 in DNA: TGTGCCAGCAGCGGATTCCAGGGGGGTGGAAACACCATATATTTT. Its translation is CASSGFQGGGNTIYF.